Presented here are 21 T cell receptor beta chains from one specimen sequenced in a study of blood T cells in healthy people across ages. Primed by a sample-barcoded 5' primer and a J-beta primer mix, a second PCR proceeded for about 7 to 12 cycles. TCRdb itself ran the 5' RACE reads through MiXCR, one entry per CDR3 protein. There are about 1.1 million distinct CDR3 sequences in the sample; 35% to 40% occur only once, and around 14% lies in the top ten. The material sequenced was blood. These receptors were collected from a man in his late teens or twenties in good health.

V is TRBV7-2 and J is TRBJ2-5; 8 bases line up with TRBD1. V gave up 8 bases and J gave up 3 bases; unmatched junction bases: 5. Per the germline V gene, CDR1 is SGHTA and CDR2 is FQGNSA. The length of the CDR3 is 13 residues. The CDR3 DNA reads as TGTGCCAGCGGGGCAGGGGGCGAAGAGACCCAGTACTTC. Residues: CASGAGGEETQYF. Full variable domain (remainder filled in from reference TRBV7-2 and TRBJ2-5): GAGVSQSPSNKVTEKGKDVELRCDPISGHTALYWYRQSLGQGLEFLIYFQGNSAPDKSGLPSDRFSAERTGGSVSTLTIQRTQQEDSAVYLCASGAGGEETQYFGPGTRLLVL.

This clonotype appeared a few times. The gene calls are TRBV12-3 or TRBV12-4 and TRBJ2-1; D is possibly TRBD2 (5 bases). The V end lost 5 bases, the J end lost 5 bases, and 13 bases lay between the germline ends. CDR3 length equals 14 residues. As DNA, the CDR3 is TGTGCCAGCAGTCTACCGGGGTATAACAATGAGCAGTTCTTC. Protein product: CASSLPGYNNEQFF.

This chain links TRBV12-3 or TRBV12-4 with TRBJ1-5; D ambiguous. The CDR3 runs 15 residues. With 1 base removed from V and 0 bases from J, the gap between germline ends came to 7 bases. The CDR3 sequence: CASSLVAPSNQPQHF. CDR3 in DNA: TGTGCCAGCAGTTTAGTGGCACCTAGCAATCAGCCCCAGCATTTT.

In its sample, this clonotype was seen a few times. V and J are TRBV12-3 or TRBV12-4 and TRBJ2-7, with TRBD1 as a possible D gene (5 bases). V lost 4 bases to trimming and J lost 0 bases, with 7 bases between them. The CDR3 extends over 13 amino acids. The CDR3 loop reads CASSSDNSYEQYF. The CDR3 coding sequence is TGTGCCAGCAGTTCGGACAACTCCTACGAGCAGTACTTC.

About this clonotype: A read error may account for a junction end that differs from germline. This rearrangement joins TRBV12-3 or TRBV12-4 to TRBJ2-3; TRBD1 might be the D (6 bases). This CDR3 spans 15 amino acids. The DNA of the CDR3 is TGTGCCAACAGTTTGGAGCGGCGAAGGGGGGATACGCAGTATTTT. Amino acid sequence: CANSLERRRGDTQYF.

J is TRBJ2-7 and V is TRBV9; weak D call: TRBD1 (5 bases). Per the germline V gene, CDR1 is SGDLS and CDR2 is YYNGEE. This CDR3 region has 16 residues. The ends were cut back, 0 bases at V and 4 bases at J, with 17 bases in the middle. The DNA for the CDR3 is TGTGCCAGCAGCGTAGGAGCAGGGCGAGACTCTTACGAGCAGTACTTC. It encodes CASSVGAGRDSYEQYF.

This clonotype was recorded a few times. This chain links TRBV29-1 with TRBJ1-1; D might be TRBD1 (5 bases). The CDR3 sequence is 14 residues long. V was shortened by 6 bases and J by 4 bases, with 18 bases between the two germline ends. Per the germline V gene, CDR1 is SQVTM and CDR2 is ANQGSEA. For the CDR3, the DNA is TGCAGCGTCTCAGGGCTGGGAGAGGTCACTGAAGCTTTCTTT. This encodes CSVSGLGEVTEAFF.

The chain uses TRBV14 and TRBJ2-1, with D perhaps TRBD2 (7 bases). The CDR3 totals 16 residues. Germline-derived CDR1 and CDR2 are SGHDN and FVKESK. Trimming cost V 7 bases and J 4 bases, with 20 bases left between them. Written as DNA, the CDR3 is TGTGCCAGCACCAAGGGGGGGACAACTAGATACAATGAGCAGTTCTTC. Encoded protein: CASTKGGTTRYNEQFF.

The V and J genes are TRBV12-3 or TRBV12-4 and TRBJ1-1, with 11 bases matching TRBD1. V lost 5 bases to trimming and J lost 10 bases; unmatched junction nucleotides: 9. The CDR3 length is 14 residues. In nucleotides, the CDR3 is TGTGCCAGCAGTCCGGACAGGGGGCTTCAAGTAGCTTTCTTT. Translation: CASSPDRGLQVAFF.

This sequence joins TRBV9 and TRBJ2-5, with 7 bases matching TRBD2. The germline CDR1 and CDR2 sequences are SGDLS and YYNGEE. The CDR3 loop spans 15 amino acids. With V trimmed by 4 bases and J by 5 bases, 11 bases remained unmatched. Here the CDR3 reads CASSPRTGGGETQYF. The CDR3 DNA follows: TGTGCCAGCAGCCCACGTACGGGGGGTGGGGAGACCCAGTACTTC.

This chain uses TRBV5-1 with TRBJ1-1; D perhaps matches TRBD1 (5 bases). From germline, CDR1 is SGHRS and CDR2 YFSETQ. V lost 5 bases and J 7 bases, leaving 18 bases between the germline ends. The CDR3 extends over 14 amino acids. This chain's CDR3 is CASRIGEGRVEAFF. CDR3 DNA: TGCGCCAGCAGAATAGGCGAGGGGCGGGTTGAAGCTTTCTTT.

This clonotype was detected a few times. The chain couples TRBV4-3 to TRBJ2-1, with 9 positions matching TRBD1. The junction had 10 bases not matched to a gene; V was cut back by 4 bases and J by 3 bases. CDR3 length: 17 residues. The germline CDR1 and CDR2 sequences are LGHNA and YSLEER. The DNA of the CDR3 is TGCGCCAGCAGCCCAAATTTCCTGGGACAGGGCTACAATGAGCAGTTCTTC. Translation gives CASSPNFLGQGYNEQFF.

J is TRBJ2-4 and V is TRBV11-2, with 12 bases matching TRBD2. The tail of the sequence fits TRBJ2-5 better, so the J call may be wrong. The CDR3 runs 16 residues. Germline CDR1 and CDR2: SGHAT and FQNNGV. The CDR3, as DNA: TGTGCCAGCAGGTTATCGGCTAGCGGGGGGGCAAAGACCCAGTACTTC. It translates to CASRLSASGGAKTQYF.

This clonotype was detected only a few times. The chain uses TRBV7-2 and TRBJ1-5; possibly TRBD1 for D (5 bases). The length of the CDR3 is 15 residues. Per the germline V gene, CDR1 is SGHTA and CDR2 is FQGNSA. Trimming removed 4 bases at V and 6 bases at J, with 16 bases between. CDR3 amino acids: CASSSNWGTGQPQHF. CDR3 bases: TGTGCCAGCAGCTCTAACTGGGGCACGGGTCAGCCCCAGCATTTT.

Of note for this clonotype: The junction and the germline gene differ at one end; a read error may be behind it. The V gene is TRBV7-9, the J gene TRBJ2-1; TRBD2 matches at 9 bases. Germline CDR1 is SEHNR and CDR2 is FQNEAQ (reference sequence). The CDR3 runs 15 residues. This chain's CDR3 is CASSPRREGLDELFF. CDR3 coding DNA: TGTGCCAGCAGCCCCAGGCGGGAGGGCCTCGATGAGCTGTTCTTC.

This clonotype turned up a few times. The rearrangement links TRBV7-2 to TRBJ1-2; D perhaps matches TRBD1 (6 bases). Trimming left V 5 bases short and J 3 bases short, with 13 bases between. CDR1 is SGHTA, CDR2 FQGNSA, per germline. There are 14 residues in the CDR3. CDR3: CASSRQAIDYGYTF. The CDR3 DNA sequence: TGTGCCAGCAGCCGACAGGCCATCGACTATGGCTACACCTTC.

This chain uses TRBV9 with TRBJ1-6; D gene ambiguous. CDR1 is SGDLS, CDR2 YYNGEE, per germline. V lost 3 bases and J 9 bases, leaving 13 bases between the germline ends. The CDR3 totals 14 residues. CDR3 region: CASSARVNPSPLHF. The CDR3 DNA reads as TGTGCCAGCAGCGCCAGAGTGAACCCTTCACCCCTCCACTTT.

Points on this clonotype: One base away lies a much larger clone, so this may be a sequencing read error. The chain is built from TRBV7-3 and TRBJ2-1; D could derive from TRBD1 or TRBD2 (5 bases each). Germline V gives CDR1 SGHTA, CDR2 FQGTGA. CDR3 size: 13 residues. The V end was cut by 1 base, the J end by 13 bases, with 14 bases between. In DNA form, the CDR3 reads TGTGCCAGCAGCTTAAACAGTCAAGGGACCCAGTTCTTC. Amino acid sequence: CASSLNSQGTQFF.

The chain employs TRBV4-2 and TRBJ1-1; D not certain. Germline V gene data show CDR1 as LGHNA and CDR2 as YNFKEQ. Trimming removed 1 base at V and 0 bases at J, with 9 bases between. CDR3 size: 15 residues. CDR3 sequence reads: CASSQVEGLNTEAFF. The CDR3 region has the DNA TGTGCCAGCAGCCAAGTGGAAGGGTTGAACACTGAAGCTTTCTTT.

This clonotype was found a few times. The chain carries TRBV5-1 and TRBJ2-3; D is perhaps TRBD1 (5 bases). This CDR3 is 15 amino acids long. Germline assignment: CDR1 SGHRS and CDR2 YFSETQ. Trimming took 0 bases from V and 1 from J, leaving 9 bases between them. CDR3 DNA sequence: TGCGCCAGCAGCTTGGGACAGTATGGCACAGATACGCAGTATTTT. This encodes CASSLGQYGTDTQYF. Combining the CDR3 with reference TRBV5-1 and TRBJ2-3 gives the whole variable domain KAGVTQTPRYLIKTRGQQVTLSCSPISGHRSVSWYQQTPGQGLQFLFEYFSETQRNKGNFPGRFSGRQFSNSRSEMNVSTLELGDSALYLCASSLGQYGTDTQYFGPGTRLTVL.

The chain carries TRBV20-1 and TRBJ2-3; D is perhaps TRBD2 (7 bases). V lost 7 bases to trimming and J lost 1 base, with 21 bases between them. The length of the CDR3 is 16 residues. Germline V CDR1 and CDR2: DFQATT, SNEGSKA (reference sequence). The CDR3 sequence: CSVRDLGGGGTDTQYF. CDR3 coding DNA: TGCAGTGTTAGGGATTTGGGAGGGGGAGGCACAGATACGCAGTATTTT.